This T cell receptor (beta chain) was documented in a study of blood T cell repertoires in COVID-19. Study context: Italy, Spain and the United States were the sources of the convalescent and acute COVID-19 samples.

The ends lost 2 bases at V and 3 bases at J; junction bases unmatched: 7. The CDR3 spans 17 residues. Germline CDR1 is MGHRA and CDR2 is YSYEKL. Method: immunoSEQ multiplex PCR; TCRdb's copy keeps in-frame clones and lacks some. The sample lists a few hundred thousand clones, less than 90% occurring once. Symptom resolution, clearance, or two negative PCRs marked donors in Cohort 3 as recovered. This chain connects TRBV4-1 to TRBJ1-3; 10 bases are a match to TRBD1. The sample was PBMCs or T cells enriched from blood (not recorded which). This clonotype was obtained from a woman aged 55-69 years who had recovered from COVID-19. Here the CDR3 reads CASSQPRQGAHGNTIYF. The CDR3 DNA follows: TGCGCCAGCAGCCAACCCCGACAGGGGGCGCATGGAAACACCATATATTTT.